The T cell receptor beta chain described here comes from a study of blood T cell repertoires in COVID-19 (dated by TCRdb to 2020 to 2022). Regarding the complete study: Samples from collaborators originated in the United States, Italy and Spain and spanned both the acute and convalescent phases of COVID-19. The material from the prospective study consisted of cDNA or gDNA derived from T cells, B-cell-depleted T cells, or PBMCs. Where HLA class I and class II types were available, the types were taken from metadata supplied by the sample provider, not from assay-based typing. The dataset comprised deeply sampled blood TCRbeta repertoires from subjects exposed to, actively infected with, or recovered from COVID-19. Nearly every sample came with metadata listing a de-identified subject ID, COVID-19 status, age in years and sex. Samples were obtained from the ongoing ImmuneRACE study (first 160 participants) and from over 1,000 subjects provided by 6 global collaborators. A freely available public database, intended as a resource for researchers studying the immune response to SARS-CoV-2, is where the repertoires were released. Overall study results and their limits: How much clinical and demographic metadata was included differed by source and by participant, and the metadata was provided uncurated.

TCRbeta CDR3 regions were amplified from genomic DNA using the immunoSEQ Assay, a bias-controlled multiplex PCR. As for how the authors treated the data: Within the assay, amplification of reference gene primers was used to estimate how many nucleated cells each sample contained. To quantify the absolute abundance of each unique TCRbeta CDR3 rearrangement, sequence reads were collapsed and filtered. Productive Simpson clonality was computed per sample as the square root of Simpson's diversity index over productive rearrangements. TCRdb holds this immuneACCESS table with in-frame rearrangements only. Some clones are missing; in checked studies, unresolved V genes explain under half, and the rest has no known cause. V and J calls and clone size are copied from that table; D and trimming were computed from the DNA. The sample has 360,000 or so clones on record, 85% to 90% of them singletons. The top ten clones comprise 1% of the sample.

Based on the germline V gene, the CDR1 and CDR2 sequences are SGDLS and YYNGEE. The junction shows trimming of 3 bases on V and 4 bases on J, and the gene matches do not reach 7 bases of it. Including cysteine and phenylalanine, the CDR3 has 15 amino acids. CDR3 DNA only is kept here, 45 bases in frame from base 1. Enrolling through a virtual design, the prospective study's participants ranged in age from about 18 to 89 years and lived across approximately 25 United States geographic areas. In the prospective study, participants were assigned to cohorts based on the clinical history participants reported in a screening survey and a study questionnaire. A participant counted as exposed if, within 2 weeks of entering the study, that participant had been in contact with someone who had a PCR-confirmed or clinician-diagnosed COVID-19 case. In the prospective study, whole blood, serum and a nasopharyngeal or oropharyngeal swab were collected from each participant by mobile phlebotomists. Participants in the prospective study had the option to provide additional blood draws and questionnaires over a roughly two-month period. Before DNA extraction, blood samples from the prospective study were shipped at room temperature or frozen.

A remark on this clone: Its antigen is currently not known. No much larger clone is present one base from it, and per-base qualities are unavailable.

The chain is assembled from TRBV9 and TRBJ1-2; 9 nucleotides in the junction match TRBD1. The receptor's source is a woman in her 30s who had been exposed to COVID-19. The specimen was PBMCs or T cells enriched from blood (not recorded which). This receptor carries the CDR3 CASSDSGTGIYGYTF. In nucleotides, the sequence is TGTGCCAGCAGCGACTCCGGGACAGGGATCTATGGCTACACCTTC.